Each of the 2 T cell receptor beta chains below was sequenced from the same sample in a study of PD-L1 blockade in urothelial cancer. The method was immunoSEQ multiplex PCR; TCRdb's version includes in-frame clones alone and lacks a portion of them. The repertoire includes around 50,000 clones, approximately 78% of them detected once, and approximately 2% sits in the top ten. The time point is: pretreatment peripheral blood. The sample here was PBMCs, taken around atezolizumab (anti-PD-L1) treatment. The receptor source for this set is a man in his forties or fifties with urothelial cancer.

The CDR3 protein is CASSAKGPGGPYEQYF. The CDR3 nucleotides read TGTGCCAGCAGCGCCAAGGGGCCGGGAGGTCCCTACGAGCAGTACTTC. The rearrangement uses TRBV5-4 and TRBJ2-7; TRBD2 aligns across 7 bases. The CDR3 contains 16 residues. Germline assignment: CDR1 SGHNT and CDR2 YYREEE (reference sequence). V was pared by 4 bases and J by 2 bases, with 12 bases of the junction left unmatched.

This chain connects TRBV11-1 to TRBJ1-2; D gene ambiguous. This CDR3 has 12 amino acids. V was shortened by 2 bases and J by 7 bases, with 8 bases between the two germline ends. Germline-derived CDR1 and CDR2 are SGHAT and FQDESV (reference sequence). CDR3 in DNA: TGTGCCAGCAGCTTATCGTCGGGTGGCTACACCTTC. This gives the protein CASSLSSGGYTF.